Given below is one T cell receptor beta chain in context. Its target is not known. This CDR3 contains 16 residues. V was shortened by 3 bases and J by 13 bases, with 28 bases between the two germline ends. Germline-derived CDR1 and CDR2 are SQVTM and ANQGSEA. The data were obtained in a study of T cell responses to AZD1222 COVID-19 vaccine. Study summary: Samples with a second dose at about 4 or about 12 weeks were pooled together. Study results and limitations: Clonal diversity was possibly underestimated, and the donors were mostly white British, with more females. Just a handful of AZD1222 recipients were seropositive at baseline.

The assay was immunoSEQ multiplex PCR, and TCRdb's table has in-frame clones only and misses some. The repertoire holds about 92,000 clones, with roughly 90% as singletons. Source: peripheral blood, taken on day 0 of AZD1222 vaccination. The sequence was collected from an adult in good health. This chain uses TRBV29-1 with TRBJ2-1; D perhaps matches TRBD2 (5 bases). The CDR3 loop reads CSVEGGTRTGPGSQFF. The CDR3, as DNA: TGCAGCGTTGAGGGTGGCACACGTACCGGGCCGGGGTCACAGTTCTTC.